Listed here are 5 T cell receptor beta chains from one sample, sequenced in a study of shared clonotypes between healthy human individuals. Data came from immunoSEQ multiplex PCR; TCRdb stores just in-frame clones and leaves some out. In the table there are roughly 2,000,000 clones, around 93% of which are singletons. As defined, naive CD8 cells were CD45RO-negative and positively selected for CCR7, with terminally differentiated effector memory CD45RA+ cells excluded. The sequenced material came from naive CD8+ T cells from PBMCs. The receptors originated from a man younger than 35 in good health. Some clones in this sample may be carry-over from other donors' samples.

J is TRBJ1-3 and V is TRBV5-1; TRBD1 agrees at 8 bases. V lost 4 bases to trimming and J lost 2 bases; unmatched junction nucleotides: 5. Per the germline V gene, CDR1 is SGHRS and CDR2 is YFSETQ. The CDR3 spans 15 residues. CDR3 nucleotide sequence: TGCGCCAGCAGCCCGGACAGGGTCCCTGGAAACACCATATATTTT. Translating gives CASSPDRVPGNTIYF.

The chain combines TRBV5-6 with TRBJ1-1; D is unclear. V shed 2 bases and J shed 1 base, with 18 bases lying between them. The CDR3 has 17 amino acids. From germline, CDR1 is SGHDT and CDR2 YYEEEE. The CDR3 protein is CASSFLGYGVENTEAFF. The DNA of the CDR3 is TGTGCCAGCAGCTTCTTGGGTTATGGGGTAGAGAACACTGAAGCTTTCTTT.

In DNA, the CDR3 is TGTGCCAGCAGCGAAGGAGTGTCTAGCTCCTACAATGAGCAGTTCTTC. It encodes CASSEGVSSSYNEQFF. This chain links TRBV7-9 with TRBJ2-1; D is undetermined. The V end was cut by 5 bases, the J end by 0 bases, with 14 bases between. Germline CDR1 SEHNR, CDR2 FQNEAQ (reference sequence). The CDR3 extends over 16 amino acids.

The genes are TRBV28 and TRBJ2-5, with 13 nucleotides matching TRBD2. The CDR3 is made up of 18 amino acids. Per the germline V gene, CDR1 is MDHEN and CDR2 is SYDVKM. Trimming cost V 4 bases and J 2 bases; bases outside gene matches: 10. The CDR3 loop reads CASSSRLAGGHIQETQYF. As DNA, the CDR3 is TGTGCCAGCAGTTCCCGACTAGCGGGAGGACATATACAAGAGACCCAGTACTTC. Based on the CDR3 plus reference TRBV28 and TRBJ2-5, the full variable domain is DVKVTQSSRYLVKRTGEKVFLECVQDMDHENMFWYRQDPGLGLRLIYFSYDVKMKEKGDIPEGYSVSREKKERFSLILESASTNQTSMYLCASSSRLAGGHIQETQYFGPGTRLLVL.

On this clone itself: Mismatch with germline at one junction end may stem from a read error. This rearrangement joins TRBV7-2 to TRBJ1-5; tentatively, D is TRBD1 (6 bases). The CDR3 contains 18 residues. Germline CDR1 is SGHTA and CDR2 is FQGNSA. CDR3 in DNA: TGTGCCAGCAGCCTAGCACAGATGGAGACAGGCAGAGGTCAGCCCCAGCATTTT. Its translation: CASSLAQMETGRGQPQHF.